The rows below give T cell receptor beta chains drawn from one sample of a study of blood T cell repertoires in COVID-19. The data were produced by immunoSEQ multiplex PCR, yet TCRdb's version contains in-frame clones alone and is incomplete. This table holds fewer than 300,000 clones, approximately 88% found once. The specimen sequenced was peripheral blood. The receptors stem from a human donor with COVID-19, enrolled during active disease. The donor label of this sample is uncertain. Both conserved end residues are part of each CDR3. D genes are given only for firm matches. A clone size is listed for some rows: how often the clone was seen (once, few, many), or a class if it is expanded.

abundance,v_gene,j_gene,d_gene,CDR3aa,CDR3nt
NA,TRBV2,TRBJ1-1,NA,CASTMWDVTGGGEAFF,TGTGCCAGCACCATGTGGGATGTTACGGGGGGCGGTGAAGCTTTCTTT
NA,TRBV28,TRBJ1-1,NA,CASSLRQGGNTEAFF,TGTGCCAGCAGTTTAAGGCAGGGAGGGAACACTGAAGCTTTCTTT
NA,TRBV11-1,TRBJ1-1,TRBD1,CASSWDRGETEAFF,TGTGCCAGCAGCTGGGACAGGGGGGAGACTGAAGCTTTCTTT
NA,TRBV7-8,TRBJ1-2,TRBD1,CASSLGGTVDYGYTF,TGTGCCAGCAGCTTAGGGGGGACAGTAGACTATGGCTACACCTTC
NA,TRBV5-1,TRBJ2-3,TRBD2,CASSLVRAGGSTDTQYF,TGCGCCAGCAGCTTGGTTAGAGCGGGAGGGAGCACAGATACGCAGTATTTT
NA,TRBV6-1,TRBJ2-6,NA,CASSEVSGHGANVLTF,TGTGCCAGCAGTGAAGTGTCGGGTCACGGGGCCAACGTCCTGACTTTC
NA,TRBV10-1,TRBJ1-1,NA,CASSLGGPYTEAFF,TGCGCCAGCAGCCTGGGAGGGCCATACACTGAAGCTTTCTTT
few,TRBV6-8,TRBJ2-5,NA,CASSYLLAKETQYF,TGTGCCAGCAGTTACTTACTAGCAAAAGAGACCCAGTACTTC
NA,TRBV27,TRBJ1-6,NA,CASSSTGSYSPLHF,TGTGCCAGCAGTTCAACCGGGAGCTATTCACCCCTCCACTTT
NA,TRBV18,TRBJ1-1,NA,CASSPPRGEAFF,TGTGCCAGCTCACCACCAAGAGGTGAAGCTTTCTTT
NA,TRBV19,TRBJ1-2,TRBD1,CASSISFSGGMGYGYTF,TGTGCCAGTAGTATCTCGTTCTCAGGGGGCATGGGCTATGGCTACACCTTC
NA,TRBV7-3,TRBJ1-1,NA,CASSLSGNTEAFF,TGTGCCAGCAGCTTATCAGGGAACACTGAAGCTTTCTTT
NA,TRBV11-2,TRBJ2-5,TRBD2,CASSPQFAGVRETQYF,TGTGCCAGCAGCCCCCAGTTTGCGGGGGTTAGGGAGACCCAGTACTTC
once,TRBV6-1,TRBJ1-1,NA,CASSELAGVNTEAFF,TGTGCCAGCAGTGAATTGGCAGGGGTGAACACTGAAGCTTTCTTT
NA,TRBV24-1,TRBJ2-1,NA,CATSDSQGYNEQFF,TGTGCCACCAGTGATTCACAGGGTTACAATGAGCAGTTCTTC
NA,TRBV7-8,TRBJ1-1,TRBD1,CASRRDRVLESNTEAFF,TGTGCCAGCAGACGGGACAGGGTATTGGAATCGAACACTGAAGCTTTCTTT
NA,TRBV7-8,TRBJ1-1,TRBD1,CASSLKGRGSMNTEAFF,TGTGCCAGCAGCTTAAAGGGCAGGGGGTCTATGAACACTGAAGCTTTCTTT
NA,TRBV30,TRBJ2-1,NA,CAWMGGGLEQFF,TGTGCCTGGATGGGGGGTGGCCTTGAGCAGTTCTTC
NA,TRBV5-4,TRBJ2-3,NA,CASRRESASTDTQYF,TGTGCCAGCCGGCGAGAAAGCGCGAGCACAGATACGCAGTATTTT
NA,TRBV7-3,TRBJ2-1,NA,CASSLEGGEQFF,TGTGCCAGCAGCTTAGAGGGCGGTGAGCAGTTCTTC
NA,TRBV19,TRBJ1-5,TRBD1,CASVGGGTGYSNQPQHF,TGTGCCAGCGTCGGGGGCGGGACAGGGTATAGCAATCAGCCCCAGCATTTT
few,TRBV5-6,TRBJ1-2,NA,CASSLDPQGNYGYTF,TGTGCCAGCAGCTTGGATCCTCAGGGTAACTATGGCTACACCTTC
NA,TRBV5-4,TRBJ2-1,TRBD2,CASSSQDSGSRHEQFF,TGTGCCAGCAGCTCGCAAGATAGCGGGAGTCGGCATGAGCAGTTCTTC
NA,TRBV7-8,TRBJ2-5,TRBD2,CASATGLGFETQYF,TGTGCCAGCGCCACGGGACTAGGGTTCGAGACCCAGTACTTC
NA,TRBV28,TRBJ2-7,NA,CASNGGEQRLYEQYF,TGTGCCAGCAACGGAGGGGAGCAGAGACTCTACGAGCAGTACTTC
NA,TRBV14,TRBJ2-3,TRBD2,CASSQGLAGPSTDTQYF,TGTGCCAGCAGCCAGGGACTAGCGGGGCCCAGCACAGATACGCAGTATTTT
NA,TRBV4-3,TRBJ2-1,TRBD2,CASSQAGLADFYNEQFF,TGCGCCAGCAGCCAAGCGGGACTAGCGGACTTCTACAATGAGCAGTTCTTC
NA,TRBV7-8,TRBJ1-2,NA,CASSLSSGPIYGYTF,TGTGCCAGTAGCTTATCCTCAGGGCCGATCTATGGCTACACCTTC
once,TRBV28,TRBJ2-7,NA,CASSSGHNNYEQYF,TGTGCCAGCAGTTCAGGACACAATAACTACGAGCAGTACTTC
NA,TRBV27,TRBJ1-4,NA,CASKTWTSNEKLFF,TGTGCCAGTAAGACTTGGACAAGTAATGAAAAACTGTTTTTT
few,TRBV28,TRBJ1-4,TRBD1,CASSRQGVKEKLFF,TGTGCCAGCAGTCGACAGGGGGTTAAAGAAAAACTGTTTTTT
NA,TRBV2,TRBJ2-5,TRBD1,CASSGQGMGETQYF,TGTGCCAGCAGCGGACAGGGAATGGGGGAGACCCAGTACTTC
NA,TRBV5-5,TRBJ1-2,TRBD1,CASSLVLTGANYGYTF,TGTGCCAGCAGCTTGGTCCTGACAGGGGCTAACTATGGCTACACCTTC
NA,TRBV7-2,TRBJ2-2,TRBD1,CASSPLRAGGKAGELFF,TGTGCCAGCAGCCCACTTAGGGCAGGGGGTAAAGCCGGGGAGCTGTTTTTT
NA,TRBV19,TRBJ1-5,TRBD1,CASRVQGASNQPQHF,TGTGCCAGTAGGGTCCAGGGGGCGAGCAATCAGCCCCAGCATTTT
once,TRBV7-2,TRBJ2-7,NA,CASSPRPGGEQYF,TGTGCCAGCAGCCCACGACCCGGAGGCGAGCAGTACTTC
NA,TRBV24-1,TRBJ2-1,NA,CATSDPTGGRNEQFF,TGTGCCACCAGTGATCCGACCGGGGGGCGGAATGAGCAGTTCTTC
NA,TRBV5-5,TRBJ2-5,TRBD2,CASSLVAGGGEGTQYF,TGTGCCAGCAGCTTAGTAGCGGGAGGAGGGGAGGGGACCCAGTACTTC
NA,TRBV5-6,TRBJ2-7,NA,CASSLDGTSSGEQYF,TGTGCCAGCAGCTTGGACGGGACATCAAGTGGCGAGCAGTACTTC
NA,TRBV19,TRBJ1-5,TRBD1,CASSIDLGRGLQPQHF,TGTGCCAGTAGTATAGATCTTGGCAGGGGGCTTCAGCCCCAGCATTTT
NA,TRBV2,TRBJ1-2,TRBD1,CASSGQAYRYGYTF,TGTGCCAGCAGCGGACAGGCCTACCGGTATGGCTACACCTTC
NA,TRBV19,TRBJ2-5,TRBD1,CASSIGTGGAETQYF,TGTGCCAGTAGTATTGGGACAGGGGGAGCCGAGACCCAGTACTTC
NA,TRBV6-5,TRBJ1-1,NA,CASSLGLGGNTEAFF,TGTGCCAGCAGTTTGGGGTTGGGGGGAAACACTGAAGCTTTCTTT
NA,TRBV3-1/TRBV3-2,TRBJ2-2,TRBD2,CASSQGGAGGGTGELFF,TGTGCCAGCAGCCAAGGAGGAGCGGGAGGGGGGACCGGGGAGCTGTTTTTT
NA,TRBV5-4,TRBJ2-3,TRBD2,CASSQPSGRAGSDTQYF,TGTGCCAGCAGTCAGCCCAGCGGGAGGGCCGGCTCAGATACGCAGTATTTT
NA,TRBV20-1,TRBJ2-7,NA,CSARFSYEQYF,TGCAGTGCTAGATTCAGCTACGAGCAGTACTTC
NA,TRBV10-1,TRBJ2-3,TRBD2,CASSDLLRGVHTDTQYF,TGCGCCAGCAGCGACCTCCTTCGGGGGGTACACACAGATACGCAGTATTTT
NA,TRBV9,TRBJ1-2,NA,CASSVASYGYTF,TGTGCCAGCAGCGTAGCGTCTTATGGCTACACCTTC
NA,TRBV5-5,TRBJ1-1,NA,CASSFLRGGGTEAFF,TGTGCCAGCAGCTTTCTACGGGGAGGGGGCACTGAAGCTTTCTTT
NA,TRBV29-1,TRBJ1-5,NA,CSVWEQALPNQPQHF,TGCAGCGTTTGGGAACAGGCGCTCCCTAATCAGCCCCAGCATTTT
few,TRBV6-6,TRBJ2-7,NA,CASRGGAPSYEQYF,TGTGCCAGCAGGGGGGGGGCCCCCTCCTACGAGCAGTACTTC
few,TRBV7-2,TRBJ1-5,TRBD1,CASSLAGTGIQPQHF,TGTGCCAGCAGCTTAGCGGGGACAGGGATACAGCCCCAGCATTTT
NA,TRBV11-2,TRBJ1-5,TRBD1,CASSLGQNQPQHF,TGTGCCAGCAGCCTGGGACAGAATCAGCCCCAGCATTTT
NA,TRBV10-3,TRBJ2-1,TRBD2,CAISESTSGRAYNEQFF,TGTGCCATCAGTGAGTCTACTAGCGGGAGAGCCTACAATGAGCAGTTCTTC
NA,TRBV5-1,TRBJ2-7,TRBD1,CASSERPGTATYEQYF,TGCGCCAGCAGCGAGAGGCCCGGGACAGCCACCTACGAGCAGTACTTC
NA,TRBV19,TRBJ2-1,NA,CASSIQGWRYNEQFF,TGTGCCAGTAGTATACAGGGGTGGAGGTACAATGAGCAGTTCTTC
once,TRBV7-3,TRBJ2-3,NA,CASSVNTRTDTQYF,TGTGCCAGCAGTGTCAACACCCGCACAGATACGCAGTATTTT